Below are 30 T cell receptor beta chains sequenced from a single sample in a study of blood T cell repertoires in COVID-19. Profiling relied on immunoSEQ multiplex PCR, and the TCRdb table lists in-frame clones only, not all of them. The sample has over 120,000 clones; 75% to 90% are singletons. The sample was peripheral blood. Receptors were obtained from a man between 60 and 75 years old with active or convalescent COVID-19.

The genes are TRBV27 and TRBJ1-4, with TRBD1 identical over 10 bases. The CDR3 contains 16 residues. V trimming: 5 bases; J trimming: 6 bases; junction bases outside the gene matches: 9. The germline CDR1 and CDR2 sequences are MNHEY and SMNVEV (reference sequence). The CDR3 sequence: CASSPWMTGGDEKLFF. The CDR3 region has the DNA TGTGCCAGCAGTCCGTGGATGACAGGGGGCGATGAAAAACTGTTTTTT.

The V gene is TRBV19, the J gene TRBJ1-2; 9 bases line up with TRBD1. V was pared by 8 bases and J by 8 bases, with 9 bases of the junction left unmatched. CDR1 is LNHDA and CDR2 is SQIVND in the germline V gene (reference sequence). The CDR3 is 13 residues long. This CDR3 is CASQLRQGVGYTF. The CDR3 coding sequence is TGTGCCAGTCAACTCAGACAGGGGGTAGGCTACACCTTC.

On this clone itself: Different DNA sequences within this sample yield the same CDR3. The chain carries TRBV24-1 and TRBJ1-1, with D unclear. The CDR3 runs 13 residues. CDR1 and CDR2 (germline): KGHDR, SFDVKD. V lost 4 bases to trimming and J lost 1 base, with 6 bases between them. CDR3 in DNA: TGTGCCACCAGTGAAGGGAGGAACACTGAAGCTTTCTTT. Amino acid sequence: CATSEGRNTEAFF.

CDR3 sequence: CASKPGGAGTEAFF. CDR3 DNA sequence: TGTGCCAGCAAACCGGGGGGAGCGGGCACTGAAGCTTTCTTT. This chain joins TRBV2 and TRBJ1-1, with D perhaps matching TRBD1 (5 bases). V lost 7 bases to trimming and J lost 4 bases, with 16 bases between them. The CDR3 covers 14 residues. Germline V lookup: CDR1 SNHLY, CDR2 FYNNEI.

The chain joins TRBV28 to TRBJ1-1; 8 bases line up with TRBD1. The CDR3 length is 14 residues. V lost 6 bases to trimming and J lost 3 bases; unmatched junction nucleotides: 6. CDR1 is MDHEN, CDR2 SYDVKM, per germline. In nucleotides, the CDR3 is TGTGCCAGCAGCCCACAGGACAGGGACACTGAAGCTTTCTTT. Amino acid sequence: CASSPQDRDTEAFF.

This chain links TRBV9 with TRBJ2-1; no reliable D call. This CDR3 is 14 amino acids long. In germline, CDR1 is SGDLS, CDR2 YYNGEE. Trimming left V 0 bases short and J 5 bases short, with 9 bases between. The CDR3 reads CASSVVDLDNEQFF. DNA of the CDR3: TGTGCCAGCAGCGTAGTAGATTTGGACAATGAGCAGTTCTTC.

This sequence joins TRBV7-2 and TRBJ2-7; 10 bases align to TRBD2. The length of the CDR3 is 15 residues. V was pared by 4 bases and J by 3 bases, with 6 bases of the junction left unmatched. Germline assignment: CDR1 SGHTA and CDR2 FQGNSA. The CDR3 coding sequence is TGTGCCAGCAGCTACCGGACTAGCGGAAACTACGAGCAGTACTTC. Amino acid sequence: CASSYRTSGNYEQYF.

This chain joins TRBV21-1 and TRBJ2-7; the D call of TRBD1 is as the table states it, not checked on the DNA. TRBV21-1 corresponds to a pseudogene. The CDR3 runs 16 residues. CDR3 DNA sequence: TGTGCCAGCAGCAAAGGTCAAGTGGTGGGCAGGGCCGAGCAGTACTTC. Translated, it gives CASSKGQVVGRAEQYF.

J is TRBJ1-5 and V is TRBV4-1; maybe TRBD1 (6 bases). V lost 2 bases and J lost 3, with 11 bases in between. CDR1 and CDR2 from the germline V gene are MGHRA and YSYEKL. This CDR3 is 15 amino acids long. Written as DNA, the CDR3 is TGCGCCAGCAGCCAACGGGACAACGTCAATCAGCCCCAGCATTTT. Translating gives CASSQRDNVNQPQHF.

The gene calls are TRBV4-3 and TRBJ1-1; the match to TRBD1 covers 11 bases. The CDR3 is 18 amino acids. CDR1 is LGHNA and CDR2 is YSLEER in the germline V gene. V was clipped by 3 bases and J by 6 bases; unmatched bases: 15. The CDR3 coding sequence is TGCGCCAGCAGCCAGAAGGCCGGGACCCGGGACAGGGGGTCTGAAGCTTTCTTT. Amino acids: CASSQKAGTRDRGSEAFF.

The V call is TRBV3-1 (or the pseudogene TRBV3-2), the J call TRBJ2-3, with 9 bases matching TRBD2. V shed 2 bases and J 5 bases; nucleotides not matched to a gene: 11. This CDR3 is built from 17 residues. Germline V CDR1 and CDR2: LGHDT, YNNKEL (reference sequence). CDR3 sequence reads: CASSQRVAGGRGDTQYF. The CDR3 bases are TGTGCCAGCAGCCAAAGGGTGGCCGGCGGGAGGGGAGATACGCAGTATTTT.

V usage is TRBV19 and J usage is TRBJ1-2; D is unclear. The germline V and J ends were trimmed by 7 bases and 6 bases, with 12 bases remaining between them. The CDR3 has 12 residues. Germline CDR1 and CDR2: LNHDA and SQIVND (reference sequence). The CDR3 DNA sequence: TGTGCCAGTACGACATGGGCGCATGGCTACACCTTC. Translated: CASTTWAHGYTF.

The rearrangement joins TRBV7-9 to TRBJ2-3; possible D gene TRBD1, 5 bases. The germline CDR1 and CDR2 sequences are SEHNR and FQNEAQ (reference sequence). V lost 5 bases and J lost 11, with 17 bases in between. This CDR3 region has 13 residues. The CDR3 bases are TGTGCCAGCAGCCCCGACGATCCTAGGGGGCAGTATTTT. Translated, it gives CASSPDDPRGQYF.

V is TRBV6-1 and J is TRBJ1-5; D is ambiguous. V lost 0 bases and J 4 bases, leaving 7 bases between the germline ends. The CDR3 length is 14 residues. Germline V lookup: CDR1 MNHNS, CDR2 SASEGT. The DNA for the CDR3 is TGTGCCAGCAGTGAAGCTGGCGGAAATCAGCCCCAGCATTTT. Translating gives CASSEAGGNQPQHF.

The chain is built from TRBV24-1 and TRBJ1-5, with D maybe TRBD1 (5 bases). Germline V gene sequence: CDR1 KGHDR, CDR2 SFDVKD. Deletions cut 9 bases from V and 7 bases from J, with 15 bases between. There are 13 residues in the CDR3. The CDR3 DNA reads TGTGCCACCGGCCGATCGGGGGAGCAGCCCCAGCATTTT. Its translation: CATGRSGEQPQHF.

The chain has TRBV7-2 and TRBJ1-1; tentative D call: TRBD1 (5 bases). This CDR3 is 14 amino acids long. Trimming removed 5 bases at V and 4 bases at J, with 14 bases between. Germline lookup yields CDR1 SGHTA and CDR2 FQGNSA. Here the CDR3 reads CASSPRAQGTEAFF. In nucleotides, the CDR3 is TGTGCCAGCAGCCCCAGGGCTCAGGGCACTGAAGCTTTCTTT.

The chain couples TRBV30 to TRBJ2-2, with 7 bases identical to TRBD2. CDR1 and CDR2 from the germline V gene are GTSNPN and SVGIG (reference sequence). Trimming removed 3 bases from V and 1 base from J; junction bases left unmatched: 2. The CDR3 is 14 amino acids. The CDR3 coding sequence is TGTGCCTGGAGGAGCGGGAAGAACACCGGGGAGCTGTTTTTT. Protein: CAWRSGKNTGELFF.

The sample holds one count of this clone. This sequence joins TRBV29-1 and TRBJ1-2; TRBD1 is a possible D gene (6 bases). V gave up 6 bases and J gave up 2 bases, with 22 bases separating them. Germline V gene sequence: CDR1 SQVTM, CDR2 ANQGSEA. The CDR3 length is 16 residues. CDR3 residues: CSVGAPGHSLNYGYTF. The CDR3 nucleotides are TGCAGCGTGGGGGCTCCGGGACATTCCCTCAACTATGGCTACACCTTC.

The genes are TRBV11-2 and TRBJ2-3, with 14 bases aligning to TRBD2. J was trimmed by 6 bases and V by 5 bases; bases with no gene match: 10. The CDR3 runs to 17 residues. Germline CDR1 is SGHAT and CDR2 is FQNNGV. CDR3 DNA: TGTGCCAGCAGCCCAGGACTAGCGGGGGGACCGCGGGATACGCAGTATTTT. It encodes CASSPGLAGGPRDTQYF.

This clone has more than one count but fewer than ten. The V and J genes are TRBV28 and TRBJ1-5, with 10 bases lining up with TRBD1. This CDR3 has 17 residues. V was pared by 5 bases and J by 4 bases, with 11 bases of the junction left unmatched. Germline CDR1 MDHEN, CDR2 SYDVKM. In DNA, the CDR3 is TGTGCCAGCAGTCCGACAGGGGGCCGCCTAGGGAATCAGCCCCAGCATTTT. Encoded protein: CASSPTGGRLGNQPQHF.

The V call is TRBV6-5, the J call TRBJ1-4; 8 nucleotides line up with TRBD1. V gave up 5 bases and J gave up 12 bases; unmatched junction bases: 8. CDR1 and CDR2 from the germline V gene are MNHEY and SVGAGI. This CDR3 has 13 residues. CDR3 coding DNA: TGTGCCAGCAGTAACGACAGGGGTGAGGAACTGTTTTTT. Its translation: CASSNDRGEELFF.

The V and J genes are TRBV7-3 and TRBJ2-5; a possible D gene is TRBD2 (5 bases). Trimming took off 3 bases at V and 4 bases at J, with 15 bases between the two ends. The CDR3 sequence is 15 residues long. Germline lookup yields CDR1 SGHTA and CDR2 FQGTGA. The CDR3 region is CASSFQSGVGETQYF. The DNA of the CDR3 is TGTGCCAGCAGCTTTCAGTCCGGGGTTGGAGAGACCCAGTACTTC. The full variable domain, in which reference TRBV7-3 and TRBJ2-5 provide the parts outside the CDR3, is GAGVSQTPSNKVTEKGKYVELRCDPISGHTALYWYRQSLGQGPEFLIYFQGTGAADDSGLPNDRFFAVRPEGSVSTLKIQRTERGDSAVYLCASSFQSGVGETQYFGPGTRLLVL.

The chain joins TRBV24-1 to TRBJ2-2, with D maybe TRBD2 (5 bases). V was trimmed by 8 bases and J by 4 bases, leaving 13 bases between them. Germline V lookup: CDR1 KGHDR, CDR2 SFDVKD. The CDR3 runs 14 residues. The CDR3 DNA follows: TGTGCCACCACCCCGAGCGGAAGCACCGGGGAGCTGTTTTTT. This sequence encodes CATTPSGSTGELFF.

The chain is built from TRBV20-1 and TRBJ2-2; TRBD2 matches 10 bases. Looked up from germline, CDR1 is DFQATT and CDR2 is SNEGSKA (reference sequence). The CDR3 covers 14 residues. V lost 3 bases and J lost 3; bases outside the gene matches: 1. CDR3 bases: TGCAGTGCTAGTACTAGCGGGGACACCGGGGAGCTGTTTTTT. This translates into CSASTSGDTGELFF.

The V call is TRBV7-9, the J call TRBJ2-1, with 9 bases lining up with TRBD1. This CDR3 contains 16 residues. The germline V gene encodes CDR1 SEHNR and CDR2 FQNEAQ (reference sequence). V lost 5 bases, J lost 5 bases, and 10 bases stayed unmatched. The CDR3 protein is CASSPPPGQGDNEQFF. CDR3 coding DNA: TGTGCCAGCAGCCCCCCGCCGGGACAGGGAGACAATGAGCAGTTCTTC.

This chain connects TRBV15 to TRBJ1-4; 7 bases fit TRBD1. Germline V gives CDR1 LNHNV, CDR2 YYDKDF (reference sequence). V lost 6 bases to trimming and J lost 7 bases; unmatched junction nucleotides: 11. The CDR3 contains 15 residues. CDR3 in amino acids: CATRRDRTSFEKLFF. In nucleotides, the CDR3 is TGTGCCACCAGACGGGACAGAACGTCTTTTGAAAAACTGTTTTTT.

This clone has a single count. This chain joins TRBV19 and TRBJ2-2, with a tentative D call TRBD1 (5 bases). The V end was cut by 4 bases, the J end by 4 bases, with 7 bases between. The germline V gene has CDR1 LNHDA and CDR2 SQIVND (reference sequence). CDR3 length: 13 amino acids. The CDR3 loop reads CASSTGSTGELFF. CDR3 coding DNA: TGTGCCAGTAGTACAGGGTCCACCGGGGAGCTGTTTTTT.

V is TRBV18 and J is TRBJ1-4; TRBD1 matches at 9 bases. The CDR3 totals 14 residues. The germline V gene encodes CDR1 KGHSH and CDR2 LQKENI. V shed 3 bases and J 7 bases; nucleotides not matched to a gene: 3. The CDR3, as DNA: TGTGCCAGCTCACCTTCGACAGGGGGTGAAAAACTGTTTTTT. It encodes CASSPSTGGEKLFF.

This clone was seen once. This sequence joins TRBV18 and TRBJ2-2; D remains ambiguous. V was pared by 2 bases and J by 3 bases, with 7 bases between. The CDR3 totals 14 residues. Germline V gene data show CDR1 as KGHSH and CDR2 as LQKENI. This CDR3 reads CASSPSRDTGELFF. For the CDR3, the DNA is TGTGCCAGCTCACCATCACGAGACACCGGGGAGCTGTTTTTT.

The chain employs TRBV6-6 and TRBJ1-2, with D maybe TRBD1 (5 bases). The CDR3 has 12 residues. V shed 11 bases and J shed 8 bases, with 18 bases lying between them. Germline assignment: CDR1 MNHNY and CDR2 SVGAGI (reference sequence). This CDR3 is CAHSTGDSGYTF. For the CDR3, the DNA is TGTGCCCACAGCACTGGGGACTCCGGCTACACCTTC.